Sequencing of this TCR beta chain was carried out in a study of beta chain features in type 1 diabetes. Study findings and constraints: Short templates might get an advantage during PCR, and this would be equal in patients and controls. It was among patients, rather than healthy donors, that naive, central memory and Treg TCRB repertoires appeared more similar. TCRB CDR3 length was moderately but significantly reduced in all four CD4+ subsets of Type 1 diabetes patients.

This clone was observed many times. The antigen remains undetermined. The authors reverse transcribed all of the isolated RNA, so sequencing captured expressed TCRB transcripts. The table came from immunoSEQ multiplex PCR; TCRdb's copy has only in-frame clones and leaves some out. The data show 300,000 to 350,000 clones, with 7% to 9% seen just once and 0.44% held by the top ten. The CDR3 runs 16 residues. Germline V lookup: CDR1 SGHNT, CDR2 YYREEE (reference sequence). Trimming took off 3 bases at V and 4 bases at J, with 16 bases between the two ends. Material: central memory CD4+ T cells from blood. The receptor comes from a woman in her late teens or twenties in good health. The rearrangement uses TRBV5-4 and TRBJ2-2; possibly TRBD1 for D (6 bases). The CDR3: CASSSRRQGSTGELFF. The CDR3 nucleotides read TGTGCCAGCAGCTCCCGCCGTCAGGGGAGCACCGGGGAGCTGTTTTTT.